The following is a T cell receptor (beta chain) sequence with its context. Its antigen is still unknown. These data belong to a study of OX40 agonist ivuxolimab in advanced cancers. On the study more broadly: A history of anti-PD-1, anti-PD-L1 or anti-CTLA-4 therapy was acceptable, and approximately 40% had some. The study, taken as a whole, reports: Expanded clones belonging to CD8+ T cells outnumbered, on average, those of CD4+. The expanded peripheral T cells' antigen specificity was not determined.

The CDR3 length is 14 residues. V gave up 3 bases and J gave up 3 bases; unmatched junction bases: 5. Germline V gene data show CDR1 as GTSNPN and CDR2 as SVGIG (reference sequence). TCRdb's copy holds only in-frame clones and misses some; the assay was immunoSEQ multiplex PCR. This table holds about 100,000 clones, around 93% found once. The gene calls are TRBV30 and TRBJ2-7; TRBD1 matches at 10 bases. The TCR originated in an adult with an advanced solid tumor such as melanoma, head and neck, liver or kidney cancer. The material sequenced was CD4+ or CD8+ T cells sorted from blood, taken in a trial of the OX40 agonist ivuxolimab. CDR3 protein: CAWREGQGYYEQYF. In DNA, the CDR3 is TGTGCCTGGAGGGAGGGACAGGGGTACTACGAGCAGTACTTC.